The rows below give T cell receptor beta chains drawn from one sample of a study of blood T cell repertoires in COVID-19. Only in-frame clones appear in the TCRdb table, and some are missing; sequencing was by immunoSEQ multiplex PCR. The sample contains about 500,000 clones, roughly 87% of which appear only once. The sequenced material came from peripheral blood. Receptors originate from a man between 18 and 35 years old with COVID-19, enrolled during active disease. Each CDR3 is given without its conserved first and last residue. Each record gives: V gene, clone size, J gene, CDR3 protein. Size is stated for part of the rows, as once, few or many counts, or as a class when the clone is expanded.

TRBV19	once	TRBJ1-3	ASSLAQYGNTIY
TRBV6-5	NA	TRBJ1-1	AGTGVGNTEAF
TRBV30	NA	TRBJ2-1	AWGQGWNNEQF
TRBV11-3	NA	TRBJ2-3	ASSQARGQDTQY
TRBV10-3	NA	TRBJ2-3	AISARGGADTQY
TRBV5-1	NA	TRBJ1-1	ASSLGQRPSEAF
TRBV10-1	NA	TRBJ2-5	ASSPDRQETQY
TRBV5-1	NA	TRBJ2-2	ASSSGRAPTNTGELF
TRBV7-8	NA	TRBJ2-7	ASSGASGGSSYEQY
TRBV6-2/TRBV6-3	NA	TRBJ2-3	ASSLGTGGAAQY
TRBV5-6	once	TRBJ2-1	ASSGGLASYNEQF
TRBV5-1	NA	TRBJ2-5	ASSLDGQPSQTQY
TRBV11-2	NA	TRBJ1-5	ASSFHQNQPQH
TRBV2	NA	TRBJ1-2	ASSQAAEGGYT
TRBV5-4	NA	TRBJ2-1	ASSLGLAGGMSYNEQF
TRBV30	NA	TRBJ1-1	LAGTPNTEAF
TRBV10-3	NA	TRBJ1-2	ATRQGVVYGYT
TRBV5-8	NA	TRBJ2-3	ASSYWTDYTDTQY
TRBV19	NA	TRBJ1-1	ASQTRTGGRRAF
TRBV5-6	NA	TRBJ1-2	ASSGAADRDRDYGYT
TRBV2	NA	TRBJ1-6	ASVFQSGGPLH
TRBV7-6	once	TRBJ1-6	ASSLAGSYNSPLH
TRBV3-1/TRBV3-2	once	TRBJ1-1	ASSQTWDSKAF
TRBV27	NA	TRBJ1-1	ASSGVGAFTEAF
TRBV9	once	TRBJ2-3	ASSVGAGDYTDTQY
TRBV3-1/TRBV3-2	once	TRBJ2-7	ASSQEGAGTGRDSYEQY
TRBV23-1	few	TRBJ2-1	ASSQSPSTSGSYNEQF
TRBV7-9	NA	TRBJ1-5	ASSNDRGVNQPQH
TRBV2	NA	TRBJ2-5	ASSEGWGGGGETQY
TRBV7-2	NA	TRBJ2-3	ASSPGDRVPTDTQY
TRBV2	NA	TRBJ2-1	ASSELNRAPQF
TRBV27	NA	TRBJ1-6	ASSVGTANSPLH
TRBV2	NA	TRBJ2-1	ASSEFRAGNEQF
TRBV24-1	NA	TRBJ2-5	ATSDLYSGRETQY
TRBV6-1	once	TRBJ1-1	ASSERGGAYVAF
TRBV5-1	NA	TRBJ2-6	ASSGTLLSGANVLT
TRBV27	once	TRBJ2-1	ASSLPTSGNNYNEQF
TRBV5-1	NA	TRBJ2-5	ASSPDRGRETQY
TRBV12-3/TRBV12-4	NA	TRBJ1-6	ASTRDFTSPLH
TRBV2	once	TRBJ2-1	ASSESSGTGNEQF
TRBV30	NA	TRBJ1-1	AWRTSFDTEAF